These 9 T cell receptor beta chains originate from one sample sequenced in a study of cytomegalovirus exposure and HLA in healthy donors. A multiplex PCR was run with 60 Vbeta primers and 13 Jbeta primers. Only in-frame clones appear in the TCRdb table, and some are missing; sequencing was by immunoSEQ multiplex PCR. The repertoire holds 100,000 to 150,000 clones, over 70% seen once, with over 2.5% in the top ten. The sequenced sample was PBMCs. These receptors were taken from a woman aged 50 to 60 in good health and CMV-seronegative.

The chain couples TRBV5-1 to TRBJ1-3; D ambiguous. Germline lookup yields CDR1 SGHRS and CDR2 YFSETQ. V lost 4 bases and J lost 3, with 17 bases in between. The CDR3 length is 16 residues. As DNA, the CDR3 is TGCGCCAGCAGCCCAGGAGGGCCTTCTAGTGGAAACACCATATATTTT. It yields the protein CASSPGGPSSGNTIYF.

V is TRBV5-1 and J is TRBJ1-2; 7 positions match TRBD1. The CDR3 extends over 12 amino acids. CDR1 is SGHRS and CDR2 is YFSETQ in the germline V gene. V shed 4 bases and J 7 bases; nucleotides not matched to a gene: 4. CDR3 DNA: TGCGCCAGCAGCCCGGACAGGCCTGGCTACACCTTC. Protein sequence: CASSPDRPGYTF.

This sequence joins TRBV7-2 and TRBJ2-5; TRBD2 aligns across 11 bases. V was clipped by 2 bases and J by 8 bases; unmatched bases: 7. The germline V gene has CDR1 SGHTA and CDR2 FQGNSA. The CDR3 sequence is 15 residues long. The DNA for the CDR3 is TGTGCCAGCAGCTTATTAGGACTAGCGGGTAGTACCCAGTACTTC. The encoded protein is CASSLLGLAGSTQYF.

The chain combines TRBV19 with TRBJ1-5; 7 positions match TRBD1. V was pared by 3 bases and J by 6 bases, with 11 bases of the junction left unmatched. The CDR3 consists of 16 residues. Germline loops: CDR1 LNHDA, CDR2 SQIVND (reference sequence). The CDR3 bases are TGTGCCAGTAGTATTCCGACAGGGTTTGTTGGTCAGCCCCAGCATTTT. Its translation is CASSIPTGFVGQPQHF.

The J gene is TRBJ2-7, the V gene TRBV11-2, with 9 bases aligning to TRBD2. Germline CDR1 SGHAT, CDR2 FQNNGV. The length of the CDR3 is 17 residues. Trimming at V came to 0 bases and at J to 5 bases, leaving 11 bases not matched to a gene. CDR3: CASSLDLWAGGSHEQYF. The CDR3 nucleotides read TGTGCCAGCAGCTTAGATCTGTGGGCGGGAGGGTCCCACGAGCAGTACTTC. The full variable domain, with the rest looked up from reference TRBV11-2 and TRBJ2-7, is EAGVAQSPRYKIIEKRQSVAFWCNPISGHATLYWYQQILGQGPKLLIQFQNNGVVDDSQLPKDRFSAERLKGVDSTLKIQPAKLEDSAVYLCASSLDLWAGGSHEQYFGPGTRLTVT.

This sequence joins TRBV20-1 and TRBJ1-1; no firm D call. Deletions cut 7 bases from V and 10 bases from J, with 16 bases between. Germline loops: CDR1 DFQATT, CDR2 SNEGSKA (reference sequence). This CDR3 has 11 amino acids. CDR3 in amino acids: CSVSLPAGAFF. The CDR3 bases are TGCAGTGTCTCACTGCCGGCAGGAGCTTTCTTT.

For the CDR3, the DNA is TGCAGCGTTGAGGGGGGGAACACTGAAGCTTTCTTT. Translated: CSVEGGNTEAFF. The gene calls are TRBV29-1 and TRBJ1-1; a possible D gene is TRBD1 (5 bases). The CDR3 spans 12 residues. From germline, CDR1 is SQVTM and CDR2 ANQGSEA. V was clipped by 3 bases and J by 1 base, with 6 bases between them.

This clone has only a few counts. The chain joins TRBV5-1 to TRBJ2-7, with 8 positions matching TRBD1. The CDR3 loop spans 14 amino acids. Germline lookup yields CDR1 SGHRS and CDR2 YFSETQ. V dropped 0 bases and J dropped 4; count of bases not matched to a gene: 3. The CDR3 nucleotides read TGCGCCAGCAGCTTGGCAGGGGGCGGGTACGAGCAGTACTTC. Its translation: CASSLAGGGYEQYF.

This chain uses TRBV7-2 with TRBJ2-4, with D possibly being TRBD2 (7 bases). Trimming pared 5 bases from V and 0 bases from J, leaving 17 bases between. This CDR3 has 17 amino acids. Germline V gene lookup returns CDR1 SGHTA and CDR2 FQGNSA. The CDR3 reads CASSPWGGQGAKNIQYF. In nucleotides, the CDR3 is TGTGCCAGCAGCCCTTGGGGGGGCCAGGGAGCCAAAAACATTCAGTACTTC.